The 27 T cell receptor beta chains in this list originate from one sample, sequenced in a study of T-cell memory formation after mild COVID-19. From the 5' RACE reads, TCRdb called clonotypes with MiXCR, one entry per CDR3 protein. This table holds about 240,000 distinct CDR3 sequences, over 8.5% found once. Sequencing used PBMCs or a T cell subset sorted from them (not recorded which). Receptors originate from a man aged 18 to 29 who had mild COVID-19 (a few samples of this study predate the infection). Cell type and time point are not known.

This clonotype was counted between two and nine times. The chain uses TRBV6-2 or TRBV6-3 and TRBJ1-1; tentative D call: TRBD1 (5 bases). CDR1 is MNHEY, CDR2 SVGEGT, per germline. The V and J ends lost 3 bases and 5 bases respectively, with 10 bases between them. The CDR3 covers 13 residues. Here the CDR3 DNA reads TGTGCCAGCAGTTATGTGGGGGGGACTGAAGCTTTCTTT. The encoded protein is CASSYVGGTEAFF.

This clonotype was recorded a few times. The CDR3 nucleotides read TGTGCCAGCAGCTTCCCAACTAGCGGGGAGACCAAAAACATTCAGTACTTC. Encoded protein: CASSFPTSGETKNIQYF. The chain uses TRBV11-2 and TRBJ2-4; 10 bases fit TRBD2. Germline CDR1 and CDR2: SGHAT and FQNNGV. This CDR3 is built from 17 residues. The junction had 7 bases not matched to a gene; V was cut back by 3 bases and J by 2 bases.

The gene calls are TRBV9 and TRBJ2-5; 7 bases map to TRBD2. The CDR3 covers 14 residues. With V trimmed by 4 bases and J by 7 bases, 10 bases remained unmatched. CDR1 and CDR2 from the germline V gene are SGDLS and YYNGEE. Here the CDR3 DNA reads TGTGCCAGCAGCTTGAGCGGGGACCGGGGGACCCAGTACTTC. Its protein product is CASSLSGDRGTQYF.

The chain combines TRBV5-1 with TRBJ1-1; 8 bases map to TRBD1. Losses at the gene ends were 9 bases for V and 1 base for J; bases not matched to a gene: 5. The CDR3 runs to 13 residues. From germline, CDR1 is SGHRS and CDR2 YFSETQ. CDR3 sequence (DNA): TGCGCCATCGAGGGACAGGAGAACACTGAAGCTTTCTTT. It translates to CAIEGQENTEAFF.

The table lists this clonotype with a few counts. The gene calls are TRBV20-1 and TRBJ2-5; 9 bases match TRBD1. Germline V gene lookup returns CDR1 DFQATT and CDR2 SNEGSKA (reference sequence). The CDR3 loop spans 15 amino acids. V was pared by 3 bases and J by 1 base, with 6 bases of the junction left unmatched. CDR3 sequence: CSASPGTGTQETQYF. The CDR3 DNA follows: TGCAGTGCTAGCCCTGGGACAGGGACCCAAGAGACCCAGTACTTC.

The gene calls are TRBV6-5 and TRBJ2-5; D is tentatively TRBD1 or TRBD2 (5 bases each). The V gene lost 5 bases and the J gene lost 6 bases, with 10 bases spanning the gap. This CDR3 comprises 12 residues. CDR1 is MNHEY, CDR2 SVGAGI, per germline. The CDR3 sequence: CASSAGGQTQYF. CDR3 coding DNA: TGTGCCAGCAGTGCTGGGGGTCAGACCCAGTACTTC.

This clonotype came up a few times. The V gene is TRBV7-7, the J gene TRBJ2-5, with D tentatively TRBD1 (5 bases). Trimming cost V 5 bases and J 1 base, with 11 bases left between them. This CDR3 region has 14 residues. Germline values: CDR1 SSHAT, CDR2 FNYEAQ (reference sequence). CDR3 in amino acids: CASSQSTVQETQYF. CDR3 sequence (DNA): TGTGCCAGCAGCCAATCGACAGTCCAAGAGACCCAGTACTTC. The full variable domain, in which reference TRBV7-7 and TRBJ2-5 provide the parts outside the CDR3, is GAGVSQSPRYKVTKRGQDVTLRCDPISSHATLYWYQQALGQGPEFLTYFNYEAQPDKSGLPSDRFSAERPEGSISTLTIQRTEQRDSAMYRCASSQSTVQETQYFGPGTRLLVL.

V is TRBV20-1 and J is TRBJ2-7; 10 positions match TRBD1. Unmatched junction bases numbered 9, after V lost 1 base and J lost 3 bases. CDR3 size: 16 residues. Germline V gives CDR1 DFQATT, CDR2 SNEGSKA (reference sequence). In nucleotides, the CDR3 is TGCAGTGCTAGAGGTACGGGACAGGGGTCCCTCTACGAGCAGTACGTC. The encoded protein is CSARGTGQGSLYEQYV.

The chain joins TRBV5-5 to TRBJ2-2, with D possibly being TRBD2 (6 bases). V lost 1 base, J lost 6 bases, and 22 bases lay in between. The CDR3 extends over 18 amino acids. Germline V gene lookup returns CDR1 SGHKS and CDR2 YYEKEE (reference sequence). This CDR3 is CASSLIRNRETGAGELFF. Written as DNA, the CDR3 is TGTGCCAGCAGCTTGATCCGGAACCGGGAGACTGGAGCCGGGGAGCTGTTTTTT.

In its sample, this clonotype was seen a few times. The chain joins TRBV19 to TRBJ1-3; no clear D. CDR3 length: 13 residues. CDR1 LNHDA and CDR2 SQIVND come from the germline V gene (reference sequence). Trimming cost V 6 bases and J 0 bases, with 6 bases left between them. CDR3 nucleotides: TGTGCCAGTAGCGTCAGCTCTGGAAACACCATATATTTT. Protein sequence: CASSVSSGNTIYF.

The genes are TRBV6-2 or TRBV6-3 and TRBJ1-5; perhaps TRBD1 as D (6 bases). Germline loops: CDR1 MNHEY, CDR2 SVGEGT. The CDR3 loop spans 14 amino acids. Trimming stripped 7 bases from V and 0 bases from J, with 10 bases between. The CDR3 bases are TGTGCCAGCACCCGGACAGATAGCAATCAGCCCCAGCATTTT. Translated: CASTRTDSNQPQHF.

This clonotype was seen only a few times. The chain couples TRBV19 to TRBJ1-6; D unresolved. Germline V lookup: CDR1 LNHDA, CDR2 SQIVND (reference sequence). The CDR3 runs 14 residues. V lost 0 bases and J 8 bases, leaving 8 bases between the germline ends. CDR3 loop: CASSIDRRDSPLHF. DNA of the CDR3: TGTGCCAGTAGTATAGATCGACGGGATTCACCCCTCCACTTT. The full variable domain, rest sourced from reference TRBV19 and TRBJ1-6, is DGGITQSPKYLFRKEGQNVTLSCEQNLNHDAMYWYRQDPGQGLRLIYYSQIVNDFQKGDIAEGYSVSREKKESFPLTVTSAQKNPTAFYLCASSIDRRDSPLHFGNGTRLTVT.

This clonotype has just one count. The chain has TRBV6-1 and TRBJ1-5; D perhaps matches TRBD1 (6 bases). V lost 4 bases and J 2 bases, leaving 18 bases between the germline ends. Germline-derived CDR1 and CDR2 are MNHNS and SASEGT. This CDR3 is built from 17 residues. The CDR3: CASSVPWGRGGNQPQHF. The CDR3 DNA sequence: TGTGCCAGCAGTGTCCCTTGGGGGCGAGGGGGCAATCAGCCCCAGCATTTT.

This clonotype was recorded a few times. The chain uses TRBV20-1 and TRBJ2-1, with a weak D call TRBD1 (6 bases). V was trimmed by 8 bases and J by 4 bases, leaving 15 bases between them. The germline V gene encodes CDR1 DFQATT and CDR2 SNEGSKA (reference sequence). The CDR3 spans 13 residues. Here the CDR3 reads CSTLGTPYNEQFF. The CDR3 DNA reads as TGCAGTACTCTCGGGACACCTTACAATGAGCAGTTCTTC.

The chain is built from TRBV4-1 and TRBJ1-1; no clear D. The CDR3 extends over 13 amino acids. Trimming pared 6 bases from V and 5 bases from J, leaving 13 bases between. Germline V gives CDR1 MGHRA, CDR2 YSYEKL. CDR3 amino acids: CASRNWGETEAFF. The DNA for the CDR3 is TGCGCCAGCAGAAACTGGGGAGAAACTGAAGCTTTCTTT.

This clonotype was seen only a few times. This sequence joins TRBV4-2 and TRBJ2-5; D might be TRBD1 (6 bases). The ends were cut back, 4 bases at V and 5 bases at J, with 20 bases in the middle. The CDR3 consists of 16 residues. In germline, CDR1 is LGHNA, CDR2 YNFKEQ. The CDR3 reads CASSRDGGRARETQYF. CDR3 DNA: TGTGCCAGCAGCCGAGATGGGGGCAGGGCTAGGGAGACCCAGTACTTC.

The J gene is TRBJ2-1, the V gene TRBV11-2; D gene ambiguous. Trimming left V 1 base short and J 2 bases short, with 3 bases between. The germline CDR1 and CDR2 sequences are SGHAT and FQNNGV. There are 13 residues in the CDR3. CDR3 nucleotide sequence: TGTGCCAGCAGCTTAGTCGCCTACAATGAGCAGTTCTTC. This translates into CASSLVAYNEQFF.

This clonotype appeared a few times. V and J are TRBV5-1 and TRBJ1-4, with 9 bases fitting TRBD1. The trim removed 0 bases at V and 5 bases at J, leaving 8 bases unmatched. The CDR3 runs to 17 residues. From germline, CDR1 is SGHRS and CDR2 YFSETQ. The CDR3 here is CASSLAEWDRANEKLFF. CDR3 coding DNA: TGCGCCAGCAGCTTGGCCGAATGGGACAGGGCCAATGAAAAACTGTTTTTT.

This clonotype was seen a handful of times. The CDR3 is CASSSTLSTGFSEQYV. As DNA, the CDR3 is TGCGCCAGCAGCTCAACCCTTAGCACAGGGTTCTCCGAGCAGTACGTC. The chain links TRBV4-1 to TRBJ2-7; D possibly corresponds to TRBD1 (6 bases). CDR1 and CDR2 from the germline V gene are MGHRA and YSYEKL. V was pared by 5 bases and J by 6 bases, with 23 bases between. The CDR3 runs 16 residues.

The chain has TRBV4-3 and TRBJ1-2; no firm D call. CDR1 and CDR2 (germline): LGHNA, YSLEER. The germline V and J ends were trimmed by 4 bases and 3 bases, with 12 bases remaining between them. The CDR3 covers 14 residues. The CDR3 DNA sequence: TGCGCCAGCAGCCCAGGTGGCCAGCACTATGGCTACACCTTC. Protein sequence: CASSPGGQHYGYTF.

This clonotype was detected many times. The chain employs TRBV12-3 or TRBV12-4 and TRBJ2-2; TRBD2 matches 8 bases. The CDR3 runs 15 residues. V gave up 1 base and J gave up 5 bases; unmatched junction bases: 3. CDR3 region: CASSLGIAGTGELFF. The DNA of the CDR3 is TGTGCCAGCAGTTTAGGGATAGCGGGGACCGGGGAGCTGTTTTTT.

This chain uses TRBV6-5 with TRBJ2-4; tentative D call: TRBD1 (5 bases). CDR3 length: 15 amino acids. Between the trimmed V and J ends, which lost 6 bases and 5 bases, there was a span of 17 bases. The germline CDR1 and CDR2 sequences are MNHEY and SVGAGI. CDR3 DNA sequence: TGTGCCAGCAGGATGACCGCAGGGCGAGAAAACATTCAGTACTTC. Translated, it gives CASRMTAGRENIQYF.

The chain recombines TRBV5-1 with TRBJ2-7; D is perhaps TRBD1 (6 bases). There are 14 residues in the CDR3. The V end was cut by 4 bases, the J end by 7 bases, with 18 bases between. CDR1 and CDR2 from the germline V gene are SGHRS and YFSETQ. The CDR3 loop reads CASSPDSLLGEQYV. The DNA for the CDR3 is TGCGCCAGCAGCCCGGACAGTCTACTGGGGGAGCAGTACGTC.

This clonotype appeared a few times. The chain recombines TRBV5-5 with TRBJ1-3, with a possible D match to TRBD1 (6 bases). V dropped 3 bases and J dropped 1 base, with 8 bases sitting between them. The CDR3 is 14 amino acids. CDR1 and CDR2 (germline): SGHKS, YYEKEE (reference sequence). Here the CDR3 reads CASSSQGSGNTIYF. In DNA form, the CDR3 reads TGTGCCAGCAGCTCACAGGGTTCTGGAAACACCATATATTTT.

This clonotype was seen many times. Here the CDR3 DNA reads TGCAGCGCGCTGGACAGCTTCTACGAGCAGTACTTC. This translates into CSALDSFYEQYF. The V gene is TRBV29-1, the J gene TRBJ2-7; perhaps TRBD1 as D (6 bases). Germline V gene sequence: CDR1 SQVTM, CDR2 ANQGSEA. Trimming cost V 7 bases and J 3 bases, with 13 bases left between them. The CDR3 loop spans 12 amino acids.

This clonotype was seen a few times. The chain has TRBV5-1 and TRBJ2-7; D gene uncertain. The CDR3 covers 13 residues. Per the germline V gene, CDR1 is SGHRS and CDR2 is YFSETQ. The CDR3 loop is CANAPKRTDEQYV. The DNA of the CDR3 is TGCGCTAACGCGCCGAAGAGAACGGACGAGCAGTACGTC.

The gene calls are TRBV10-3 and TRBJ2-5; 10 nucleotides line up with TRBD2. Germline CDR1 and CDR2: ENHRY and SYGVKD. The CDR3 runs 17 residues. Trimming removed 3 bases from V and 0 bases from J; junction bases left unmatched: 7. As DNA, the CDR3 is TGTGCCATCAGTGAAGGGGGTAGCGGGGGGTACCAAGAGACCCAGTACTTC. Amino acids: CAISEGGSGGYQETQYF.